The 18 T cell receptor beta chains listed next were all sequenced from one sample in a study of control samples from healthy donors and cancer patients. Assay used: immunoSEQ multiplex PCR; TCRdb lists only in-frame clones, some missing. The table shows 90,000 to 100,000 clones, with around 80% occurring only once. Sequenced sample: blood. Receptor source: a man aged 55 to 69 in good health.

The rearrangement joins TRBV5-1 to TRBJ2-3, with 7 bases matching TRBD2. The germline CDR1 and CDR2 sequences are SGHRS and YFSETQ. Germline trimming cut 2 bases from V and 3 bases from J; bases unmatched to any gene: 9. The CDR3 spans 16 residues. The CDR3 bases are TGCGCCAGCAGCTTTTCCCGACTAGCCAGAACAGATACGCAGTATTTT. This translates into CASSFSRLARTDTQYF.

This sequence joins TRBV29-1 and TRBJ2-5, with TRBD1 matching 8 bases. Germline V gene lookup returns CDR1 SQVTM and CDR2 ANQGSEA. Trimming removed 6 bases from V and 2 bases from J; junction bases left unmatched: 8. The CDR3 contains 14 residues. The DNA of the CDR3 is TGCAGCGTCGGGGAACGGACAGGGCAAGAGACCCAGTACTTC. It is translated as CSVGERTGQETQYF.

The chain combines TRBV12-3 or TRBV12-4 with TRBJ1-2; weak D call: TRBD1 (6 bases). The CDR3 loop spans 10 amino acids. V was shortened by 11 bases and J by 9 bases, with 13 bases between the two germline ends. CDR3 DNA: TGTGCCGTCAGTCGGGACAGCTACACCTTC. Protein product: CAVSRDSYTF.

The CDR3 nucleotides read TGTGCCAGTAGTATGGACTATTATAGCAATCAGCCCCAGCATTTT. Translated: CASSMDYYSNQPQHF. The V gene is TRBV19, the J gene TRBJ1-5; unclear D gene. CDR1 LNHDA and CDR2 SQIVND come from the germline V gene (reference sequence). Trimming pared 3 bases from V and 0 bases from J, leaving 9 bases between. The CDR3 loop spans 15 amino acids.

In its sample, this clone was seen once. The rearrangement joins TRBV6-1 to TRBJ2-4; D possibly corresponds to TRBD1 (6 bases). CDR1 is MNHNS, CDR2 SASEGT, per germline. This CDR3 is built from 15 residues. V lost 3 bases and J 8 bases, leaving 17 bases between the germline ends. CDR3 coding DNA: TGTGCCAGCAGTGAGCCTGGTACAGGGAGAGACATTCAGTACTTC. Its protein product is CASSEPGTGRDIQYF.

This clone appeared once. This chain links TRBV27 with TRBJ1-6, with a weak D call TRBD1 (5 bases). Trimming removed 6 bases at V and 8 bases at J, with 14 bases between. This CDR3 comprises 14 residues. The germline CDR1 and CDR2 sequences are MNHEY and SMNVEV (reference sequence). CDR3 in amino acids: CASSRQYMHSPLHF. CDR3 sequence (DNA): TGTGCCAGCAGCCGACAGTACATGCATTCACCCCTCCACTTT.

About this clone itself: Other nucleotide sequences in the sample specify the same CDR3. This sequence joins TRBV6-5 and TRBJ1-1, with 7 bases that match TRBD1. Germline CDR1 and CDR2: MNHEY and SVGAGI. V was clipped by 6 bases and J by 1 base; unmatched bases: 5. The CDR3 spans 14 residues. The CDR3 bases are TGTGCCAGCAGGCGGGGACAGACGAACACTGAAGCTTTCTTT. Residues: CASRRGQTNTEAFF.

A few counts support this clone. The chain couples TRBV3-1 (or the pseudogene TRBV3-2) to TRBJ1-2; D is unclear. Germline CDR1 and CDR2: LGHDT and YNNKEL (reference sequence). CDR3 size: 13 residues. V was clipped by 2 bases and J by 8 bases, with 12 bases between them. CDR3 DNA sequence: TGTGCCAGCAGCCAAACACCTCTTTGGGGCTACACCTTC. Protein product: CASSQTPLWGYTF.

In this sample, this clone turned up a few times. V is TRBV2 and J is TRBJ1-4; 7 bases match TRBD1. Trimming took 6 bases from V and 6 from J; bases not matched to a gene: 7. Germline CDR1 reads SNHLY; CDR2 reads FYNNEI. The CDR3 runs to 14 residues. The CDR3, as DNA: TGTGCCAGCAGACTAAGGGGGACAGATGAAAAACTGTTTTTT. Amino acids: CASRLRGTDEKLFF.

In nucleotides, the CDR3 is TGTGCCGGAAGACTAGCGGGAGTCGATGAGCAGTTCTTC. Translated: CAGRLAGVDEQFF. The chain employs TRBV2 and TRBJ2-1; 12 positions match TRBD2. CDR1 is SNHLY, CDR2 FYNNEI, per germline. Trimming took 11 bases from V and 8 from J; bases not matched to a gene: 7. The CDR3 is 13 residues long.

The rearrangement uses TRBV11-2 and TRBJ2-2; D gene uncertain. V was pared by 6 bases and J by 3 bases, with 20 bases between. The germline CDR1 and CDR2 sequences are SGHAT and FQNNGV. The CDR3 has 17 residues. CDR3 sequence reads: CASRLFSLSRDTGELFF. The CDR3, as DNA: TGTGCCAGCAGGCTATTTTCATTATCCCGAGACACCGGGGAGCTGTTTTTT.

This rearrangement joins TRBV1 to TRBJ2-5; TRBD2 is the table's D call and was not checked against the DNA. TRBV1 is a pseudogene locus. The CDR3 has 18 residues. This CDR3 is CTSSHTLQRPADQETQYF. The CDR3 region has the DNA TGCACCAGCAGCCATACTCTCCAGCGTCCTGCAGACCAAGAGACCCAGTACTTC.

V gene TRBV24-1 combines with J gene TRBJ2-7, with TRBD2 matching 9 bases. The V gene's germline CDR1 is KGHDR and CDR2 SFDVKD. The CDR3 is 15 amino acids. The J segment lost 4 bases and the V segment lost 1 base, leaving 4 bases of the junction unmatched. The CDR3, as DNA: TGTGCCACCAGTGATTTTGGTAGCGGGGGTTACGAGCAGTACTTC. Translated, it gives CATSDFGSGGYEQYF.

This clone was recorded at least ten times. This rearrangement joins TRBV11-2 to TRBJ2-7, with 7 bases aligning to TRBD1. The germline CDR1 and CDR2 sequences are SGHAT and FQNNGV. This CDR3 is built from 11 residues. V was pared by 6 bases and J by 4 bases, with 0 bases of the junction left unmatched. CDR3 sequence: CASRQGYEQYF. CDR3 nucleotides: TGTGCCAGCAGACAGGGGTACGAGCAGTACTTC.

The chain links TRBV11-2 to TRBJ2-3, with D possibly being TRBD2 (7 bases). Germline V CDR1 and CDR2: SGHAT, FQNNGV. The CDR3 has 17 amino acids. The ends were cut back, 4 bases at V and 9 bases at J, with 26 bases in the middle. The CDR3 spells CASSSIVGGGPVATQYF. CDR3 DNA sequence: TGTGCCAGCAGCTCCATAGTTGGGGGGGGGCCGGTGGCCACGCAGTATTTT.

The CDR3 coding sequence is TGTGCCACCAGTGATTTTCGACAAGAGCAGTTCTTC. Its protein is CATSDFRQEQFF. The chain employs TRBV24-1 and TRBJ2-1; D ambiguous. The CDR3 is made up of 12 amino acids. The ends were cut back, 1 base at V and 10 bases at J, with 7 bases in the middle. Germline loops: CDR1 KGHDR, CDR2 SFDVKD.

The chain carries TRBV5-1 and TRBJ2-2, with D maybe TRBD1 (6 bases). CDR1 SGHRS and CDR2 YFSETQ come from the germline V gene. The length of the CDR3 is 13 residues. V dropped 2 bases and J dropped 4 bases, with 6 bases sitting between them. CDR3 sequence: CASSFRGTGELFF. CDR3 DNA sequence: TGCGCCAGCAGCTTCAGGGGCACCGGGGAGCTGTTTTTT.

CDR3 sequence reads: CASIDGPGGNQPQHF. CDR3 bases: TGTGCCAGTATAGATGGACCTGGAGGCAATCAGCCCCAGCATTTT. The chain links TRBV19 to TRBJ1-5, with D unresolved. Trimming stripped 7 bases from V and 2 bases from J, with 15 bases between. The CDR3 totals 15 residues. Looked up from germline, CDR1 is LNHDA and CDR2 is SQIVND (reference sequence).